Presented here are 28 T cell receptor beta chains from one specimen sequenced in a study of T cell responses to AZD1222 COVID-19 vaccine. Here immunoSEQ multiplex PCR was the method, and the copy in TCRdb shows in-frame clones only, minus some. Of 150,000 to 200,000 clones in the sample, about 91% were seen once. The input for sequencing was peripheral blood, taken 28 days after the second AZD1222 dose. These receptors were taken from an adult who received the AZD1222 COVID-19 vaccine.

The rearrangement joins TRBV5-1 to TRBJ1-3, with D unclear. Between the trimmed V and J ends, which lost 0 bases and 0 bases, there was a span of 7 bases. The germline V gene encodes CDR1 SGHRS and CDR2 YFSETQ. The CDR3 sequence is 15 residues long. Here the CDR3 reads CASSLEPSSGNTIYF. DNA for the CDR3: TGCGCCAGCAGCTTGGAACCCAGCTCTGGAAACACCATATATTTT.

This chain links TRBV7-9 with TRBJ2-7; 8 nucleotides align to TRBD2. The CDR3 has 14 residues. V lost 2 bases, J lost 7 bases, and 7 bases stayed unmatched. Germline V lookup: CDR1 SEHNR, CDR2 FQNEAQ (reference sequence). CDR3 protein: CASSLPAGAGEQYF. The CDR3 coding sequence is TGTGCCAGCAGCTTACCAGCGGGGGCAGGTGAGCAGTACTTC.

The chain combines TRBV19 with TRBJ1-1, with D perhaps matching TRBD1 (6 bases). V lost 7 bases, J lost 1 base, and 13 bases lay in between. The CDR3 is made up of 14 amino acids. Germline V gives CDR1 LNHDA, CDR2 SQIVND (reference sequence). The CDR3 DNA reads as TGTGCCAGTAAGGGGGATCAGGGGAACACTGAAGCTTTCTTT. Translation: CASKGDQGNTEAFF.

This rearrangement joins TRBV6-5 to TRBJ1-2; D not certain. This CDR3 region has 13 residues. V lost 6 bases to trimming and J lost 0 bases, with 8 bases between them. CDR1 is MNHEY, CDR2 SVGAGI, per germline. The CDR3 DNA follows: TGTGCCAGCAGGGCAGGCTCTAACTATGGCTACACCTTC. Translated: CASRAGSNYGYTF.

Written as DNA, the CDR3 is TGTGCCAGTAGTATAGCAGCGGGGACAGGGGGTATCACCAGAGAGACCCAGTACTTC. This encodes CASSIAAGTGGITRETQYF. This sequence joins TRBV19 and TRBJ2-5, with TRBD1 matching over 11 bases. V lost 1 base and J lost 4; bases outside the gene matches: 14. From germline, CDR1 is LNHDA and CDR2 SQIVND (reference sequence). The CDR3 length is 19 residues. Supplemented by reference TRBV19 and TRBJ2-5, the full variable domain reads DGGITQSPKYLFRKEGQNVTLSCEQNLNHDAMYWYRQDPGQGLRLIYYSQIVNDFQKGDIAEGYSVSREKKESFPLTVTSAQKNPTAFYLCASSIAAGTGGITRETQYFGPGTRLLVL.

The chain joins TRBV3-1 (or the pseudogene TRBV3-2) to TRBJ1-5; D possibly corresponds to TRBD1 (6 bases). The germline V gene has CDR1 LGHDT and CDR2 YNNKEL (reference sequence). With 5 bases removed from V and 4 bases from J, the gap between germline ends came to 15 bases. This CDR3 comprises 15 residues. The CDR3 reads CASSLQKDRNQPQHF. CDR3 DNA sequence: TGTGCCAGCAGCTTACAAAAAGACAGGAATCAGCCCCAGCATTTT.

This rearrangement joins TRBV7-9 to TRBJ2-7, with 9 bases fitting TRBD1. The CDR3 extends over 13 amino acids. Germline trimming cut 7 bases from V and 5 bases from J; bases unmatched to any gene: 6. Germline CDR1 and CDR2: SEHNR and FQNEAQ (reference sequence). CDR3 bases: TGTGCCAGCACTTCCGGGACAGGGAACGAGCAGTACTTC. Translated: CASTSGTGNEQYF.

This chain joins TRBV28 and TRBJ2-1; TRBD2 aligns across 9 bases. The CDR3 has 18 residues. Losses at the gene ends were 4 bases for V and 4 bases for J; bases not matched to a gene: 14. Germline CDR1 reads MDHEN; CDR2 reads SYDVKM. CDR3 sequence reads: CASSSALTSGNIYNEQFF. Here the CDR3 DNA reads TGTGCCAGCAGTTCAGCCCTGACTAGCGGAAACATATACAATGAGCAGTTCTTC.

CDR3 sequence: CASSPLQGGSPLHF. The CDR3 coding sequence is TGTGCCAGCAGTCCGCTACAGGGAGGGTCACCCCTCCACTTT. The chain combines TRBV6-5 with TRBJ1-6, with D perhaps matching TRBD1 (6 bases). This CDR3 contains 14 residues. V was cut by 5 bases and J by 10 bases, with 15 bases left in between. CDR1 and CDR2 from the germline V gene are MNHEY and SVGAGI.

This chain joins TRBV6-1 and TRBJ2-7; perhaps TRBD2 as D (6 bases). V was clipped by 3 bases and J by 7 bases, with 13 bases between them. CDR3 length: 13 residues. Germline CDR1 and CDR2: MNHNS and SASEGT. This CDR3 is CASSEASVNEQYF. CDR3 nucleotide sequence: TGTGCCAGCAGTGAGGCTAGCGTGAATGAGCAGTACTTC.

V and J are TRBV20-1 and TRBJ2-3; D gene unclear. Deletions cut 6 bases from V and 6 bases from J, with 10 bases between. The CDR3 sequence is 11 residues long. Germline CDR1 DFQATT, CDR2 SNEGSKA (reference sequence). This CDR3 is CSAHLVDTQYF. CDR3 sequence (DNA): TGCAGTGCCCACCTAGTGGATACGCAGTATTTT.

This chain links TRBV7-9 with TRBJ1-3; D remains ambiguous. Germline-derived CDR1 and CDR2 are SEHNR and FQNEAQ (reference sequence). The CDR3 sequence is 11 residues long. V gave up 8 bases and J gave up 4 bases, with 6 bases separating them. The CDR3 DNA sequence: TGTGCCAGCCCCGGGGGAAACACCATATATTTT. Protein: CASPGGNTIYF.

CDR3 nucleotides: TGTGCCAGCAGCTTAGCGTCGAGAAATGAGCAGTTCTTC. This gives the protein CASSLASRNEQFF. The V and J genes are TRBV7-8 and TRBJ2-1; D call uncertain. The germline gives CDR1 SGHVS, CDR2 FQNEAQ. Deletions cut 0 bases from V and 7 bases from J, with 7 bases between. The CDR3 is 13 amino acids. Looking up the rest from reference TRBV7-8 and TRBJ2-1 gives the full variable domain: GAGVSQSPRYKVAKRGQDVALRCDPISGHVSLFWYQQALGQGPEFLTYFQNEAQLDKSGLPSDRFFAERPEGSVSTLKIQRTQQEDSAVYLCASSLASRNEQFFGPGTRLTVL.

The V and J genes are TRBV30 and TRBJ2-2; D perhaps matches TRBD2 (6 bases). V lost 3 bases to trimming and J lost 0 bases, with 11 bases between them. This CDR3 is 15 amino acids long. CDR1 is GTSNPN, CDR2 SVGIG, per germline (reference sequence). CDR3 sequence: CAWRRGGTNTGELFF. The CDR3 nucleotides read TGTGCCTGGAGGAGAGGAGGGACGAACACCGGGGAGCTGTTTTTT.

V is TRBV19 and J is TRBJ1-5; D not certain. V lost 3 bases and J lost 5, with 20 bases in between. The CDR3 has 17 amino acids. Germline assignment: CDR1 LNHDA and CDR2 SQIVND (reference sequence). CDR3 DNA sequence: TGTGCCAGTAGTATCCCTCCGGTATACCTTCGGGATCAGCCCCAGCATTTT. This gives the protein CASSIPPVYLRDQPQHF.

This chain links TRBV5-6 with TRBJ2-2, with TRBD2 matching over 7 bases. V was clipped by 1 base and J by 4 bases; unmatched bases: 4. Germline CDR1 and CDR2: SGHDT and YYEEEE. The CDR3 covers 15 residues. The CDR3 DNA follows: TGTGCCAGCAGCTTGATCGGGGGGACCACCGGGGAGCTGTTTTTT. It translates to CASSLIGGTTGELFF.

The chain couples TRBV5-4 to TRBJ2-5, with D possibly being TRBD1 or TRBD2 (6 bases each). This CDR3 comprises 14 residues. CDR1 and CDR2 from the germline V gene are SGHNT and YYREEE (reference sequence). The V and J ends lost 3 bases and 4 bases respectively, with 13 bases between them. The CDR3 loop is CASSSPEGGETQYF. The CDR3 region has the DNA TGTGCCAGCAGCTCGCCCGAGGGGGGAGAGACCCAGTACTTC.

V and J are TRBV4-2 and TRBJ1-1; D may be TRBD1 (5 bases). Trimming left V 3 bases short and J 11 bases short, with 13 bases between. The germline V gene encodes CDR1 LGHNA and CDR2 YNFKEQ. The CDR3 has 12 amino acids. For the CDR3, the DNA is TGTGCCAGCAGCCAGGACAATGCGAATGCTTTCTTT. Translation gives CASSQDNANAFF.

V and J are TRBV5-1 and TRBJ2-3; 11 nucleotides match TRBD2. The junction had 8 bases not matched to a gene; V was cut back by 3 bases and J by 5 bases. The CDR3 has 16 amino acids. From germline, CDR1 is SGHRS and CDR2 YFSETQ. The CDR3 DNA reads as TGCGCCAGCAGCTCCATTAGCGGGGGGGCCGGAGATACGCAGTATTTT. Amino acid sequence: CASSSISGGAGDTQYF. Full variable domain (missing parts from reference TRBV5-1 and TRBJ2-3): KAGVTQTPRYLIKTRGQQVTLSCSPISGHRSVSWYQQTPGQGLQFLFEYFSETQRNKGNFPGRFSGRQFSNSRSEMNVSTLELGDSALYLCASSSISGGAGDTQYFGPGTRLTVL.

This clone was counted a few times. This rearrangement joins TRBV21-1 to TRBJ1-3. TRBV21-1 is flagged as a pseudogene. The length of the CDR3 is 15 residues. CDR3 in amino acids: CASSRYGLSGNTIYF. CDR3 nucleotides: TGTGCCAGCAGCAGGTACGGCCTCTCTGGAAACACCATATATTTT.

J is TRBJ2-1 and V is TRBV19, with a weak D call TRBD2 (7 bases). Germline assignment: CDR1 LNHDA and CDR2 SQIVND (reference sequence). CDR3 length: 17 residues. Trimming removed 4 bases from V and 0 bases from J, with 16 bases in between. CDR3 in DNA: TGTGCCAGTAGTAAGGGGGGGGGATTACCCTCCTACAATGAGCAGTTCTTC. Its protein is CASSKGGGLPSYNEQFF.

The J gene is TRBJ2-2, the V gene TRBV30; TRBD1 aligns across 7 bases. Per germline, CDR1 GTSNPN and CDR2 SVGIG (reference sequence). V lost 4 bases and J lost 7; bases outside the gene matches: 9. The CDR3 is 14 residues long. DNA of the CDR3: TGTGCCTGGATTGGAACAGGGGCCCTCGGGGAGCTGTTTTTT. Amino acid sequence: CAWIGTGALGELFF.

V is TRBV4-1 and J is TRBJ2-5, with 12 bases lining up with TRBD2. The CDR3 is made up of 20 amino acids. Germline-derived CDR1 and CDR2 are MGHRA and YSYEKL. J gave up 0 bases and V 3 bases, and 14 bases lay outside the gene matches. The CDR3 here is CASSQKAGLAGRFYQETQYF. The CDR3 DNA reads TGCGCCAGCAGCCAGAAAGCAGGACTAGCGGGGCGGTTTTACCAAGAGACCCAGTACTTC.

V is TRBV6-2 or TRBV6-3 and J is TRBJ2-7, with TRBD1 matching over 9 bases. V was pared by 6 bases and J by 5 bases, with 11 bases of the junction left unmatched. Germline CDR1 and CDR2: MNHEY and SVGEGT. There are 15 residues in the CDR3. CDR3 amino acids: CASSLQGALKDEQYF. In nucleotides, the CDR3 is TGTGCCAGCAGCCTACAGGGGGCGCTTAAAGACGAGCAGTACTTC.

The CDR3 DNA sequence: TGTGCCAGCAGCTCTTTTTCATCACCCGCAACCAACTACCACTATGGCTACACCTTC. Encoded protein: CASSSFSSPATNYHYGYTF. The rearrangement uses TRBV6-2 or TRBV6-3 and TRBJ1-2, with D uncertain. From germline, CDR1 is MNHEY and CDR2 SVGEGT. The V end lost 6 bases, the J end lost 3 bases, and 29 bases lay between the germline ends. The CDR3 runs 19 residues.

This chain uses TRBV4-1 with TRBJ1-3; D is undetermined. The CDR3 spans 12 residues. The germline gives CDR1 MGHRA, CDR2 YSYEKL. The ends were cut back, 1 base at V and 4 bases at J, with 2 bases in the middle. The CDR3 DNA follows: TGCGCCAGCAGCCAAGGGGGAAACACCATATATTTT. As protein: CASSQGGNTIYF.

The rearrangement uses TRBV3-1 (or the pseudogene TRBV3-2) and TRBJ2-2; unclear D gene. This CDR3 comprises 16 residues. Looked up from germline, CDR1 is LGHDT and CDR2 is YNNKEL (reference sequence). Trimming pared 1 base from V and 4 bases from J, leaving 13 bases between. The chain's CDR3 is CASSQVRPQVTGELFF. The CDR3 region has the DNA TGTGCCAGCAGCCAAGTACGCCCCCAGGTCACCGGGGAGCTGTTTTTT.

The CDR3 reads CASSKVGNEGANYGYTF. The CDR3 DNA reads TGTGCCAGCAGCAAAGTAGGGAACGAGGGGGCTAACTATGGCTACACCTTC. This chain links TRBV21-1 with TRBJ1-2; the table's D gene call, TRBD1, was not cross checked with the DNA. TRBV21-1 is an annotated pseudogene. The CDR3 extends over 17 amino acids.